The entry below gives a single T cell receptor beta chain sequence along with its context. The data stem from a study of blood T cell repertoires in COVID-19. Study context: Acute and convalescent COVID-19 samples came from the United States, Italy and Spain. The cDNA or gDNA used as material had been derived from T cells, B-cell-depleted T cells, or PBMCs.

This CDR3 has 12 amino acids. The germline gives CDR1 SGDLS, CDR2 YYNGEE. V was clipped by 3 bases and J by 8 bases, with 11 bases between them. Original data processing: Amplified reference gene primers provided the basis for estimating nucleated cell counts. Measured with immunoSEQ multiplex PCR; TCRdb has only the in-frame clones, and not every one. V and J calls and clone size follow that table, whereas D and trimming were derived from the DNA. Here the sample spans about 230,000 clones, about 88% being singletons. Material: peripheral blood. The chain uses TRBV9 and TRBJ1-1; D might be TRBD1 (6 bases). This receptor was identified in a man aged 35 to 55 with acute or convalescent COVID-19. For the CDR3, the DNA is TGTGCCAGCAGCGGGGGTGGGACAGAAGCTTTCTTT. Translated: CASSGGGTEAFF.